This T cell receptor (beta chain) came from a study of blood T cell repertoires in COVID-19 (dated by TCRdb to about 2020). Study-wide context: The collaborator samples originated in the United States, Italy and Spain and spanned the acute and convalescent phases of COVID-19. Deeply sampled blood TCRbeta repertoires from subjects exposed to, actively infected with, or recovered from COVID-19 were included in the dataset. Where HLA class I and class II types were available, the types were taken from metadata supplied by the sample provider, not from assay-based typing. The prospective study material was composed of cDNA or gDNA derived from T cells, B-cell-depleted T cells, or PBMCs. Nearly every sample came with metadata listing a de-identified subject ID, COVID-19 status, age in years and sex. A freely available public database, intended as a resource for researchers studying the immune response to SARS-CoV-2, is where the repertoires were released. Samples came from the ongoing ImmuneRACE study (first 160 participants) plus 1,254 subjects from 6 global collaborators. Overall results and qualifications from the work: The amount of clinical and demographic metadata varied by source and participant and was provided uncurated.

This clone has just a few counts. The target of this receptor is not known. The record has no base qualities; no much larger clone is one base away. One collaborating source in Seattle enrolled patients during active infection and followed them longitudinally through the course of disease. The collaborating institutions used their own protocols to collect whole blood in K2EDTA tubes. For TCRbeta analysis, collaborators shipped samples as frozen whole blood, isolated PBMCs, or DNA extracted from either of those sample types. TCRbeta CDR3 regions were amplified from genomic DNA using the immunoSEQ Assay, a bias-controlled multiplex PCR. In the original analysis: Within the assay, amplification of reference gene primers was used to estimate how many nucleated cells each sample contained. Sequence reads were collapsed and filtered to measure the absolute abundance of every unique TCRbeta CDR3 rearrangement. For each sample, productive Simpson clonality was calculated by taking the square root of Simpson's diversity index across productive rearrangements. This immuneACCESS table, as held by TCRdb, lists in-frame sequences with V and J called but not all clones. Of the missing ones, under half trace to an unresolved V gene in checked studies; the others have no known cause. The DNA gave D and trimming, while V, J and clone size come from that table. The sample has about 52,000 clones on record, roughly four fifths of them singletons. The ten largest clones add up to around a tenth of the sample.

The sample was peripheral blood. This receptor was identified in an elderly man with COVID-19, enrolled during active disease.

The CDR3 loop reads CASSSDRGNTIYF. The nucleotide sequence reads TGTGCCAGCAGCTCCGACAGGGGAAACACCATATATTTT. Recombination connected TRBV7-2 to TRBJ1-3; TRBD1 is a weak D gene call, 6 bases matching. Between the V and J ends, shortened by 4 bases and 4 bases respectively, the junction contains 8 bases. Sequences SGHTA (CDR1) and FQGNSA (CDR2) are obtained from the germline V gene. The CDR3 runs 13 amino acids, cysteine and phenylalanine included. The sequence is cut down to CDR3 DNA, 39 bases in frame from base 1.